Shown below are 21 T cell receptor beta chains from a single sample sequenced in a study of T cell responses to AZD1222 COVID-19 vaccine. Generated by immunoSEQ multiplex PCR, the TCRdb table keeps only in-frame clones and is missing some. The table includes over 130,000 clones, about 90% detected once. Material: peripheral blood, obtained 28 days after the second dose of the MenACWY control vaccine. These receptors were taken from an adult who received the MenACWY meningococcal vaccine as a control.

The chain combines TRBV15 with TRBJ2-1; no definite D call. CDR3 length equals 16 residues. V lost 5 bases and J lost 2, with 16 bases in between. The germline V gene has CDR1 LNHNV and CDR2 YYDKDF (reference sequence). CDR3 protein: CATSQSVQLTYNEQFF. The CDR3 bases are TGTGCCACCAGCCAGAGCGTACAGCTGACCTACAATGAGCAGTTCTTC.

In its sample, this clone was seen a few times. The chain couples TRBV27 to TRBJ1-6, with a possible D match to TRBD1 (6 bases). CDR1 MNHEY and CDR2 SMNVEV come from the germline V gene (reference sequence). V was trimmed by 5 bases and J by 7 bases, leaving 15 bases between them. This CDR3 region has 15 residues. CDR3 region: CASSGPDSYNSPLHF. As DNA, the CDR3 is TGTGCCAGCAGTGGGCCGGACAGTTACAATTCACCCCTCCACTTT.

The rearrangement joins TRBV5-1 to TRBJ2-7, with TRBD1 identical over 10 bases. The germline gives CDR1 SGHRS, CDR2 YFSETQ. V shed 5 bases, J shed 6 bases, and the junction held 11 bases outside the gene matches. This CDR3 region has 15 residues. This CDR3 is CASRRPGTGEGEQYF. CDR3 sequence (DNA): TGCGCCAGCAGGAGGCCCGGGACAGGGGAGGGCGAGCAGTACTTC.

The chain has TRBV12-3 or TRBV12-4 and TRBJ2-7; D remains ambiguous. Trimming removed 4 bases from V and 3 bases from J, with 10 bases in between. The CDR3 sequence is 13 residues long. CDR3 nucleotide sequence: TGTGCCAGCAGTTCCGGTGGAGACTACGAGCAGTACTTC. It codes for CASSSGGDYEQYF.

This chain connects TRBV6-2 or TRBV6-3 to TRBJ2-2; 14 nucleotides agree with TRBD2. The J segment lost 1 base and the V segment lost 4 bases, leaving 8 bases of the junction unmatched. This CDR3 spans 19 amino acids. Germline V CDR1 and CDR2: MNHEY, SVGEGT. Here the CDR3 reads CASSSRTSGRLGNTGELFF. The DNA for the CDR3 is TGTGCCAGCAGTTCCAGGACTAGCGGGAGGTTAGGGAACACCGGGGAGCTGTTTTTT.

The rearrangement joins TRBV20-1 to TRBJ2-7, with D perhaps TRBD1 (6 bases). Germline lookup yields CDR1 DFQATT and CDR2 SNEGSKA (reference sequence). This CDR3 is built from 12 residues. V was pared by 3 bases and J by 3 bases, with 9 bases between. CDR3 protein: CSASQGLYEQYF. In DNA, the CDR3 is TGCAGTGCTAGTCAGGGGCTCTACGAGCAGTACTTC.

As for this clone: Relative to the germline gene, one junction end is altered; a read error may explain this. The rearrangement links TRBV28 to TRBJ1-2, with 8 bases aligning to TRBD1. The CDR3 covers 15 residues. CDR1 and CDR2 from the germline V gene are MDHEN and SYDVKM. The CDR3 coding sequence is TGTGCCAGCAGTCTATGGACAGGGATTGTTCGAGGCTACACCTTC. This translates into CASSLWTGIVRGYTF.

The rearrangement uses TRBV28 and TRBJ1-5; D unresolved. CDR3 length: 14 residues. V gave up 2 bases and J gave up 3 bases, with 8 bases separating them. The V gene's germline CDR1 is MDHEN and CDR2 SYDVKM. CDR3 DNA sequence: TGTGCCAGCAGTTTACTGAGGTACAATCAGCCCCAGCATTTT. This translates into CASSLLRYNQPQHF.

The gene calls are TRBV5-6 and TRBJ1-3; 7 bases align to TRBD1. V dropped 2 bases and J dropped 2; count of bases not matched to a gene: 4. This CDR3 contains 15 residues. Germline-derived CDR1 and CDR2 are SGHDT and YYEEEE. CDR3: CASSFPGQAGNTIYF. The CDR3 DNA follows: TGTGCCAGCAGCTTCCCCGGACAGGCTGGAAACACCATATATTTT. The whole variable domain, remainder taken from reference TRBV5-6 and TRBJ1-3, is DAGVTQSPTHLIKTRGQQVTLRCSPKSGHDTVSWYQQALGQGPQFIFQYYEEEERQRGNFPDRFSGHQFPNYSSELNVNALLLGDSALYLCASSFPGQAGNTIYFGEGSWLTVV.

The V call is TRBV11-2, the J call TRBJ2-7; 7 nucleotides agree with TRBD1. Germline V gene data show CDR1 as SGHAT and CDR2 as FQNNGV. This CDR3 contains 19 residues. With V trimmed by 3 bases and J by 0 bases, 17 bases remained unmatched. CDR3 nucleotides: TGTGCCAGCAGCTTCGGGGAGTATCCCCTCCGGGACAGCTCCTACGAGCAGTACTTC. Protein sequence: CASSFGEYPLRDSSYEQYF.

The CDR3 coding sequence is TGTGCCAGCAGTTTTGGGGGCTCTGGAAACACCATATATTTT. It yields the protein CASSFGGSGNTIYF. The rearrangement uses TRBV27 and TRBJ1-3, with D possibly matching TRBD1 (5 bases). The CDR3 extends over 14 amino acids. Germline CDR1 is MNHEY and CDR2 is SMNVEV (reference sequence). Trimming took off 3 bases at V and 0 bases at J, with 6 bases between the two ends.

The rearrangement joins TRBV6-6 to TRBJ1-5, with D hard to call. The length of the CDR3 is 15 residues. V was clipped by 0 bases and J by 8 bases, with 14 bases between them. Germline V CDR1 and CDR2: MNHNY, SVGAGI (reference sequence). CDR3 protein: CASSYSGRVLEPQHF. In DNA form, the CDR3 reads TGTGCCAGCAGTTACTCCGGCCGGGTTTTGGAGCCCCAGCATTTT.

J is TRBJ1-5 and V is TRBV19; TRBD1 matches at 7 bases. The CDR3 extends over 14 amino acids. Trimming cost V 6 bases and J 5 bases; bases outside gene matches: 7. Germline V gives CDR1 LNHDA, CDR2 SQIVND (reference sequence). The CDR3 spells CASRLTGTDQPQHF. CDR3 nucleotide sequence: TGTGCCAGTAGGCTGACAGGGACCGATCAGCCCCAGCATTTT.

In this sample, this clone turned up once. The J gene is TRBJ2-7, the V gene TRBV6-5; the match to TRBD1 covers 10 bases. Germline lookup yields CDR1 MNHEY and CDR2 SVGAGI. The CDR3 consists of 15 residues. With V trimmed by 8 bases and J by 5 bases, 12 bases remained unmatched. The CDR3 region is CASHPSPGQGNEQYF. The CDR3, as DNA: TGTGCCAGCCATCCCTCCCCGGGACAGGGGAACGAGCAGTACTTC.

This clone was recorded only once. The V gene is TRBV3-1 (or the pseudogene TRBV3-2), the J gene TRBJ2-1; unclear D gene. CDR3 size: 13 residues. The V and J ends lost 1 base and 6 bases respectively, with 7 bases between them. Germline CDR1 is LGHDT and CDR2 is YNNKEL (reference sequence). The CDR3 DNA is TGTGCCAGCAGCCAAGTGTTAGTCAATGAGCAGTTCTTC. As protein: CASSQVLVNEQFF.

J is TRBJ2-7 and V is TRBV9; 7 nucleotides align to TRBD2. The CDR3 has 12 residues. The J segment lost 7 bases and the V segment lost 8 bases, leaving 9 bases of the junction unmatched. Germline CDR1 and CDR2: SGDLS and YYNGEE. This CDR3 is CARPVGGREQYF. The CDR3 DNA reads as TGTGCCAGACCGGTCGGGGGGAGGGAGCAGTACTTC.

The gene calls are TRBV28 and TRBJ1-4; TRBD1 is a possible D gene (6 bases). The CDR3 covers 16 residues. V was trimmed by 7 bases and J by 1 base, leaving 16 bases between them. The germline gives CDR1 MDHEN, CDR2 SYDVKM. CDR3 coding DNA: TGTGCCAGCATGCGACCGGGGGGCTTAACTAATGAAAAACTGTTTTTT. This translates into CASMRPGGLTNEKLFF.

The CDR3 protein is CASRRDRVTGELFF. As DNA, the CDR3 is TGTGCCAGCAGACGGGACAGGGTCACCGGGGAGCTGTTTTTT. The chain carries TRBV2 and TRBJ2-2, with 9 bases that match TRBD1. CDR3 length: 14 amino acids. The germline gives CDR1 SNHLY, CDR2 FYNNEI. The ends lost 6 bases at V and 4 bases at J; junction bases unmatched: 3.

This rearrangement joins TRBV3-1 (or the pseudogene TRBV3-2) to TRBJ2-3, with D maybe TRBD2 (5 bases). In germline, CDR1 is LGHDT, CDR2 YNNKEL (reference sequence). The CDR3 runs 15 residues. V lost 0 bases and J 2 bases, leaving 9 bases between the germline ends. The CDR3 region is CASSQEGGPTDTQYF. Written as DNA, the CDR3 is TGTGCCAGCAGCCAAGAAGGAGGCCCCACAGATACGCAGTATTTT.

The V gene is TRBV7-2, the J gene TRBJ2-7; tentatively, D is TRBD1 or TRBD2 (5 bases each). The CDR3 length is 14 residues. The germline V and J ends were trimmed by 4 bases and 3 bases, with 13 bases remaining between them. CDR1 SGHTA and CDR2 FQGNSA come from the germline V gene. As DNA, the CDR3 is TGTGCCAGCAGCTCCCGGGACCGAAGCTACGAGCAGTACTTC. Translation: CASSSRDRSYEQYF.

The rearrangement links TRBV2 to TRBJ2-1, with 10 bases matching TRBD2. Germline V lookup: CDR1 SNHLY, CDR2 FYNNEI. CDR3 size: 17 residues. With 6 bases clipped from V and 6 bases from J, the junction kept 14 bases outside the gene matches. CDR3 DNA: TGTGCCAGCAGCCCCCTGGCTAGCGGGGGAACCCCCAATGAGCAGTTCTTC. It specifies CASSPLASGGTPNEQFF.